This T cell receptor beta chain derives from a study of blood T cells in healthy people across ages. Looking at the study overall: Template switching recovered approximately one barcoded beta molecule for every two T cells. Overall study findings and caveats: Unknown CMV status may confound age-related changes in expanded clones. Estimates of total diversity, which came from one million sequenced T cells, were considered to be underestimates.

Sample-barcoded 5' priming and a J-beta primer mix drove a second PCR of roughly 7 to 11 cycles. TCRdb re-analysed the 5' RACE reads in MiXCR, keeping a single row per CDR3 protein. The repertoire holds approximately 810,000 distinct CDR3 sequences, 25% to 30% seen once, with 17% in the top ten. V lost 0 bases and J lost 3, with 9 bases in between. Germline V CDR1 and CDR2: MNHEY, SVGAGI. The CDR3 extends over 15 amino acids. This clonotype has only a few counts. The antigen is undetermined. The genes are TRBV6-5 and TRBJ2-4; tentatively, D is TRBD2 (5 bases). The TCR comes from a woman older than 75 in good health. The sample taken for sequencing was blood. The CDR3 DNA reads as TGTGCCAGCAGTTACTCTAGCCGGGGCAAAAACATTCAGTACTTC. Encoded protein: CASSYSSRGKNIQYF.